This TCR beta chain was identified during a study of control samples from healthy donors and cancer patients. The germline gives CDR1 SEHNR, CDR2 FQNEAQ (reference sequence). The CDR3 contains 13 residues. V was pared by 5 bases and J by 6 bases, with 13 bases between. The data were produced by immunoSEQ multiplex PCR, yet TCRdb's version contains in-frame clones alone and is incomplete. The table shows fewer than 110,000 clones, with around 89% occurring only once. The TCR originated in a man aged 30 to 45 in good health. The rearrangement links TRBV7-9 to TRBJ1-2; weak D call: TRBD1 (6 bases). Sample: blood. CDR3 loop: CASSLTTGNGYTF. The CDR3 bases are TGTGCCAGCAGCCTCACAACAGGGAATGGCTACACCTTC.